This T cell receptor beta chain was recovered during a study of long-term antiretroviral therapy in people with HIV. Overall study: Of all samples, the earliest predate the 2015 immediate-ART recommendation by about a decade.

Version v3.0 of the immunoSEQ assay was performed at survey level. Per-sample targets for sequencing were about 40,000-55,000 T-cell genomes. Data came from immunoSEQ multiplex PCR; TCRdb stores just in-frame clones and leaves some out. Of roughly 15,000 clones in the sample, approximately 90% were seen once. Points on this clone: What it recognizes is unknown.

The V and J ends lost 5 bases and 2 bases respectively, with 16 bases between them. Germline V lookup: CDR1 LGHNA, CDR2 YNFKEQ. There are 15 residues in the CDR3. General observations from the study: Once patients were on ART, diversity went higher but still fell short of transplant donor controls.

V gene TRBV4-2 combines with J gene TRBJ2-7; no firm D call. This clonotype was sampled from a man aged 50-59 years with HIV. The source material was unsorted PBMCs, sampled 6.9 years after starting antiretroviral therapy. The chain's CDR3 is CASSAQLESPYEQYF. The DNA of the CDR3 is TGTGCCAGCAGCGCCCAACTGGAGTCTCCCTACGAGCAGTACTTC.